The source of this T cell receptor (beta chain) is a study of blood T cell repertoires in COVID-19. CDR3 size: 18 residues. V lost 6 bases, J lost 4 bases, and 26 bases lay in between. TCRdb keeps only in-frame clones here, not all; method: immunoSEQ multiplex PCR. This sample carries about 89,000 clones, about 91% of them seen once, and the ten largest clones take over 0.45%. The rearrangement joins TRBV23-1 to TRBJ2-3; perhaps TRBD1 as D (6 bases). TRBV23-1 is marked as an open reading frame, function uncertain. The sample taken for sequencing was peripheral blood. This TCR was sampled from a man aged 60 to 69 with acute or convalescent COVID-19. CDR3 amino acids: CASSLIPTGVMEADTQYF. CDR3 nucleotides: TGCGCCAGCAGCCTAATACCGACAGGAGTCATGGAGGCAGATACGCAGTATTTT.